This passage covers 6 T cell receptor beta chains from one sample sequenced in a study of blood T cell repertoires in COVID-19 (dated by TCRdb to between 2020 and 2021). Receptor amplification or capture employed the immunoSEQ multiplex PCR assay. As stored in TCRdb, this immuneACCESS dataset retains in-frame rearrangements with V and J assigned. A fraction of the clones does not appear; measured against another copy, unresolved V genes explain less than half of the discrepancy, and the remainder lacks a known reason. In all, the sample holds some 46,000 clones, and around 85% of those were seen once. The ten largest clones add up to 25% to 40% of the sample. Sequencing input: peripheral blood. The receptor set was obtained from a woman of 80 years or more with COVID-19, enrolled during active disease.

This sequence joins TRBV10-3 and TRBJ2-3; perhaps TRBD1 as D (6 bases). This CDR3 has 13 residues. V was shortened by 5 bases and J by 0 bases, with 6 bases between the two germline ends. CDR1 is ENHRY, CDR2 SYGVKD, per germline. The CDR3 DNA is TGTGCCATCAGTCAGGGGAGCACAGATACGCAGTATTTT. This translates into CAISQGSTDTQYF.

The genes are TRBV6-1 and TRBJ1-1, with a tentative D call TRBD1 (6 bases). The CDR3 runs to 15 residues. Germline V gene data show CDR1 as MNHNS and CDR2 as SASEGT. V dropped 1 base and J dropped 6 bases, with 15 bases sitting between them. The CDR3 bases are TGTGCCAGCAGTGAAGTGGGGGGGGCGCGGGCTGAAGCTTTCTTT. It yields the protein CASSEVGGARAEAFF.

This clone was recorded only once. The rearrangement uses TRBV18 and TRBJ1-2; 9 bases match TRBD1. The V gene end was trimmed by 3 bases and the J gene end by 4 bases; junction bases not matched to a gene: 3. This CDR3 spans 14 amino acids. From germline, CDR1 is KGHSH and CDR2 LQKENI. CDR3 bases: TGTGCCAGCTCACCGGGGACAGGGACCTATGGCTACACCTTC. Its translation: CASSPGTGTYGYTF.

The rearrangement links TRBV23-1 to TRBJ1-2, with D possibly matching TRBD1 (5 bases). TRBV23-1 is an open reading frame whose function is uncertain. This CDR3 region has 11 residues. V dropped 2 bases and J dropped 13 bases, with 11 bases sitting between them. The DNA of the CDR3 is TGCGCCAGCAGTCAAAACCTGGGGGGCACCTTC. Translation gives CASSQNLGGTF.

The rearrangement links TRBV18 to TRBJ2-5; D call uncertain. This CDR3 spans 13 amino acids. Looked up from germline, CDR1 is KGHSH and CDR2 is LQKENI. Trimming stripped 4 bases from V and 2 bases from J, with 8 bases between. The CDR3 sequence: CASSRHAQETQYF. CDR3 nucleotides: TGTGCCAGCTCACGACATGCTCAAGAGACCCAGTACTTC.

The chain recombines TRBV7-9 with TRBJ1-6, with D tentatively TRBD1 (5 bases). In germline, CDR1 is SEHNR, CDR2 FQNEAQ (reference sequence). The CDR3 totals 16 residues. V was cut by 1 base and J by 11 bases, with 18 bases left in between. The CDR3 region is CASSLGRSRGGTPLHF. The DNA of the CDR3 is TGTGCCAGCAGCTTAGGGCGATCGCGGGGCGGGACACCCCTCCACTTT.